These T cell receptor beta chains were read from a single sample in a study of cytomegalovirus exposure and HLA in healthy donors. TCRdb keeps only in-frame clones here, not all; method: immunoSEQ multiplex PCR. The repertoire has 90,000 or so clones, approximately 81% of them found once; the top ten carry 2.5% to 4%. Source material: PBMCs. The receptors derive from a woman between 40 and 55 years old in good health and CMV-seronegative. Both conserved end residues are part of each CDR3. D genes are given only for firm matches. Not every row has a clone size; where given, it reads once, few, many or a size class.

CDR3nt	CDR3aa	len	abundance	v_gene	d_gene	j_gene
TGTGCCAGCAGTTTAGAGTACGAGCAGTACTTC	CASSLEYEQYF	11	NA	TRBV28	NA	TRBJ2-7
TGCGCCAGCAGTGAGGGGTGGGTTTTGGAGCAGTACTTC	CASSEGWVLEQYF	13	NA	TRBV10-2	NA	TRBJ2-5
TGTGCCAGCATCGGGAGAAGGGGCGACTCTGGAAACACCATATATTTT	CASIGRRGDSGNTIYF	16	few	TRBV28	NA	TRBJ1-3
TGTGCCAGCAGCTTAAGGACTAGCGGGAGCACAGATACGCAGTATTTT	CASSLRTSGSTDTQYF	16	NA	TRBV11-1	TRBD2	TRBJ2-3
TGTGCCAGCAGGGGGGGGAATGAGCAGTTCTTC	CASRGGNEQFF	11	NA	TRBV6-5	TRBD2	TRBJ2-1
TGTGCCAGCAGCCCCAGACAGGGTAGCACAGATACGCAGTATTTT	CASSPRQGSTDTQYF	15	NA	TRBV13	TRBD1	TRBJ2-3
TGCAGCTCACTCTCCGGTGGGGCGGGAGGGTGGACCGGGGAGCTGTTTTTT	CSSLSGGAGGWTGELFF	17	NA	TRBV29-1	TRBD2	TRBJ2-2
TGTTTCAGGAGGCAGGGGGCCTACGAGCAGTACTTC	CFRRQGAYEQYF	12	NA	TRBV7-9	TRBD1	TRBJ2-7
TGTGCCAGCAGGCGGACAGAAAATCAGCCCCAGCATTTT	CASRRTENQPQHF	13	few	TRBV2	NA	TRBJ1-5
TGTGCCAGCAGCCTGACCAGGGGGTTCGACAATGAGCAGTTCTTC	CASSLTRGFDNEQFF	15	NA	TRBV14	TRBD1	TRBJ2-1
TGCAGCGTAAAAAACAGACTATCCACAGATACGCAGTATTTT	CSVKNRLSTDTQYF	14	NA	TRBV29-1	NA	TRBJ2-3
TGTGCCAGCTTGAGGGGGTTAGAACACACTGAAGCTTTCTTT	CASLRGLEHTEAFF	14	few	TRBV6-5	NA	TRBJ1-1
TGTGCCAGCAGCTTAGAAGGGGGCTCTGGAAACACCATATATTTT	CASSLEGGSGNTIYF	15	NA	TRBV11-2	NA	TRBJ1-3
TGTGCCAGCAGCGCGGGACTACTGTCCTACGAGCAGTACTTC	CASSAGLLSYEQYF	14	NA	TRBV5-4	TRBD2	TRBJ2-7
TGTGCTAGCAGCTTAGGACTAGCGGCCACAGATACGCAGTATTTT	CASSLGLAATDTQYF	15	NA	TRBV7-7	TRBD2	TRBJ2-3
TGCAGTCCCCGGGATCGAAACACCATATATTTT	CSPRDRNTIYF	11	NA	TRBV20-1	NA	TRBJ1-3
TGCGCCAGCAGCTTGGACAGACCTATGAACACTGAAGCTTTCTTT	CASSLDRPMNTEAFF	15	NA	TRBV5-1	NA	TRBJ1-1
TGTGCCAGTAGCGAGATGACAGGGTTCTCGGCGGCCGGGAACACTGAAGCTTTCTTT	CASSEMTGFSAAGNTEAFF	19	NA	TRBV19	TRBD1	TRBJ1-1
TGTGCCAGCAGTGTGTCAGGGGCTACCTACGAGCAGTACTTC	CASSVSGATYEQYF	14	few	TRBV6-1	NA	TRBJ2-7
TGTGCCAGCGCATTACCGACGGGGAGTGGAACTGAAGCTTTCTTT	CASALPTGSGTEAFF	15	NA	TRBV28	NA	TRBJ1-1
TGTGCCAGCAGCGTAGTTGATGGGGGAGGGGGCGAGCAGTACTTC	CASSVVDGGGGEQYF	15	NA	TRBV9	NA	TRBJ2-7
TGTGCCAGCAGCTTTTCTACACGGGCAGATACGCAGTATTTT	CASSFSTRADTQYF	14	once	TRBV7-9	NA	TRBJ2-3
TGTGCCAGCAGCTTAGAGGGACAAAATAGCAATCAGCCCCAGCATTTT	CASSLEGQNSNQPQHF	16	NA	TRBV7-2	NA	TRBJ1-5
TGCGCCAGCAGCTTGGCCTTGGGACAGGGCTATGATGAGCAGTTCTTC	CASSLALGQGYDEQFF	16	NA	TRBV5-1	TRBD1	TRBJ2-1
TGTGCCAGCCAGAGCGGTACAAACACCGGGGAGCTGTTTTTT	CASQSGTNTGELFF	14	NA	TRBV6-1	NA	TRBJ2-2
TGCGCCAGCAGTACCCCGGGGAGCTCCTACGAGCAGTACTTC	CASSTPGSSYEQYF	14	few	TRBV5-1	NA	TRBJ2-7
TGTGCCAGCAGTGGTCGGACTAGCTGGGACGAGCAGTACTTC	CASSGRTSWDEQYF	14	NA	TRBV2	TRBD2	TRBJ2-7